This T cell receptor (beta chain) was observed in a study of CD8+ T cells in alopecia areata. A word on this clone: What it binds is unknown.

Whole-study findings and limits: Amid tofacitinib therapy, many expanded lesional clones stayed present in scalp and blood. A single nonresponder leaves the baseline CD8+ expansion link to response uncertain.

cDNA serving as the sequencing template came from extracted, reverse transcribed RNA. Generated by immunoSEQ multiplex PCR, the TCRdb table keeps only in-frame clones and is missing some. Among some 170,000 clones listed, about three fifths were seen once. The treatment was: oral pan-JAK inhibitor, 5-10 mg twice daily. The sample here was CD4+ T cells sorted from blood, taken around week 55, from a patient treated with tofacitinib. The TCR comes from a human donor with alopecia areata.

CDR3 DNA: TGTGCCAGCTCACCGTCCCCGTCAAACACTGAAGCTTTCTTT. This codes for CASSPSPSNTEAFF. The chain recombines TRBV18 with TRBJ1-1; the D is unclear. The V and J ends lost 3 bases and 2 bases respectively, with 10 bases between them. The CDR3 runs to 14 residues. Germline CDR1 reads KGHSH; CDR2 reads LQKENI.